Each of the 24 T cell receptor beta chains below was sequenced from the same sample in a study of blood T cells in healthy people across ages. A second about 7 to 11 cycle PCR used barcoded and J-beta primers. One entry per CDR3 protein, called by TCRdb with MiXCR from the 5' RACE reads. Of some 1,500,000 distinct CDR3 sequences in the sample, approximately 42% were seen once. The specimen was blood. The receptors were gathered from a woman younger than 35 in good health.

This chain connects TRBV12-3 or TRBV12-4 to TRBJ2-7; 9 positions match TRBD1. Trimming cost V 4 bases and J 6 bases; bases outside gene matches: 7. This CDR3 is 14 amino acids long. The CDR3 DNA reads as TGTGCCAGCAGTTCGACAGGGGGGCACCTCGAGCAGTACTTC. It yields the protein CASSSTGGHLEQYF.

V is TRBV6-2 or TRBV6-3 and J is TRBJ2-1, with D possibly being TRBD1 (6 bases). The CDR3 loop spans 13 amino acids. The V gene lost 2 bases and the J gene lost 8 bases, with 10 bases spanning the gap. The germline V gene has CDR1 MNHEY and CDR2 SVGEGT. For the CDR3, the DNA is TGTGCCAGCAGTTACGAGGGGGTCTATGAGCAGTTCTTC. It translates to CASSYEGVYEQFF.

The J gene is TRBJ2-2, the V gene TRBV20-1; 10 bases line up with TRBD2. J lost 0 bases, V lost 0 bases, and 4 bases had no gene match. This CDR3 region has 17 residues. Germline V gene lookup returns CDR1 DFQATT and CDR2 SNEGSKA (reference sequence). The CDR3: CSARDLAGASNTGELFF. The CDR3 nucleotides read TGCAGTGCTAGAGATCTAGCGGGGGCGTCGAACACCGGGGAGCTGTTTTTT.

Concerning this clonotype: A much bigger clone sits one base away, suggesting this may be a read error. CDR3 protein: CASSVVGSYNEQYF. In DNA, the CDR3 is TGTGCCAGCAGCGTAGTTGGGTCCTACAATGAGCAGTACTTC. The chain is built from TRBV9 and TRBJ2-1; no clear D gene. TRBJ2-7 explains the end of the DNA better; the J call may be wrong. The CDR3 loop spans 14 amino acids. From germline, CDR1 is SGDLS and CDR2 YYNGEE.

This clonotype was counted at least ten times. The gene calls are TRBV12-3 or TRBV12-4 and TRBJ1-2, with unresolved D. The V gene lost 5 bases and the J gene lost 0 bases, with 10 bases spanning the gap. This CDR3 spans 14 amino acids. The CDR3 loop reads CASSLLLANYGYTF. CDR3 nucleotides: TGTGCCAGCAGTCTCCTATTAGCTAACTATGGCTACACCTTC.

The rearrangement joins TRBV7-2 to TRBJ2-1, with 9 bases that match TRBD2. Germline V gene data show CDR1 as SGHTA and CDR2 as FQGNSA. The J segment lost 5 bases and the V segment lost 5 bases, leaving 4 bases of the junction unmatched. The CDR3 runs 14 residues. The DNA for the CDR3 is TGTGCCAGCAGCGTTAGCGGGAGCCACAATGAGCAGTTCTTC. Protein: CASSVSGSHNEQFF. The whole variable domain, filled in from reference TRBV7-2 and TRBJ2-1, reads GAGVSQSPSNKVTEKGKDVELRCDPISGHTALYWYRQSLGQGLEFLIYFQGNSAPDKSGLPSDRFSAERTGGSVSTLTIQRTQQEDSAVYLCASSVSGSHNEQFFGPGTRLTVL.

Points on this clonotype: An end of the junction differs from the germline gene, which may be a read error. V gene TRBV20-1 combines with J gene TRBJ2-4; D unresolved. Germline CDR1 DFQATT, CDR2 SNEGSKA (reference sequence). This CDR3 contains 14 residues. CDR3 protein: CSANPPVTKTIQYF. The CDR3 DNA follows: TGCAGTGCTAACCCGCCGGTTACCAAAACCATTCAGTACTTC.

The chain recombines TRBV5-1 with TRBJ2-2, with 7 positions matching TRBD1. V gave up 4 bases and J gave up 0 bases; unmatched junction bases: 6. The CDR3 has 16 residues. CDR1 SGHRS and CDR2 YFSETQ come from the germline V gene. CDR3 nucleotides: TGCGCCAGCAGCCCAACAGGGGTAGCGAACACCGGGGAGCTGTTTTTT. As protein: CASSPTGVANTGELFF.

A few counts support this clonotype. The CDR3 sequence: CSTDRVNEQFF. The CDR3 DNA reads as TGCAGCACGGACAGGGTCAATGAGCAGTTCTTC. V is TRBV20-1 and J is TRBJ2-1; 8 bases match TRBD1. CDR3 size: 11 residues. Germline V lookup: CDR1 DFQATT, CDR2 SNEGSKA (reference sequence).

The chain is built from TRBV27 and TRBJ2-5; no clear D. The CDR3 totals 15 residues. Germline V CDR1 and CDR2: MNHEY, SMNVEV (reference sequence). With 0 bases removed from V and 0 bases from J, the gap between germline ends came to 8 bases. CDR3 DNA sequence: TGTGCCAGCAGTTTATCGTCGGGCGACCAAGAGACCCAGTACTTC. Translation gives CASSLSSGDQETQYF.

CDR3 DNA sequence: TGTGCCGCCGGTGGGGTCACAGATACGCAGTATTTT. It encodes CAAGGVTDTQYF. The gene calls are TRBV6-5 and TRBJ2-3; D not resolved. Per the germline V gene, CDR1 is MNHEY and CDR2 is SVGAGI. Deletions cut 11 bases from V and 2 bases from J, with 11 bases between. This CDR3 contains 12 residues.

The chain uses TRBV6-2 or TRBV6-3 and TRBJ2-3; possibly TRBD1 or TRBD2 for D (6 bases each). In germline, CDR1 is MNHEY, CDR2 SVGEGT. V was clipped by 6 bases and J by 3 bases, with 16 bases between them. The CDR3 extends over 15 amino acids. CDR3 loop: CASRSGQGRTDTQYF. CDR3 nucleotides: TGTGCCAGCAGGTCCGGGCAGGGGAGGACAGATACGCAGTATTTT.

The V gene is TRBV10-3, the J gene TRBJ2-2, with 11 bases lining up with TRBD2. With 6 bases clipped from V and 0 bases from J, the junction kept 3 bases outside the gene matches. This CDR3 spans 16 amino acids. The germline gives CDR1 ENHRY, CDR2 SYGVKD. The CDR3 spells CAISGTSGANTGELFF. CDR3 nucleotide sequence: TGTGCCATCAGCGGGACTAGCGGAGCGAACACCGGGGAGCTGTTTTTT.

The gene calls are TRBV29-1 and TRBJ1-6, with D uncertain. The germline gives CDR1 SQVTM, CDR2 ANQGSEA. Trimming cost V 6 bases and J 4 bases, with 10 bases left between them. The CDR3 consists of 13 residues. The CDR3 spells CSVRLSYNSPLHF. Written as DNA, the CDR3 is TGCAGCGTCCGTCTAAGTTATAATTCACCCCTCCACTTT. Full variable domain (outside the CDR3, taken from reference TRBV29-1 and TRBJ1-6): SAVISQKPSRDICQRGTSLTIQCQVDSQVTMMFWYRQQPGQSLTLIATANQGSEATYESGFVIDKFPISRPNLTFSTLTVSNMSPEDSSIYLCSVRLSYNSPLHFGNGTRLTVT.

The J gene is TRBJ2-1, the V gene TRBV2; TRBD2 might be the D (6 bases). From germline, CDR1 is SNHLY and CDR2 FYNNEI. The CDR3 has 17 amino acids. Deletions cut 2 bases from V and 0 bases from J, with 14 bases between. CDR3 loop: CASSELRDSSSYNEQFF. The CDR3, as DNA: TGTGCCAGCAGTGAACTCCGGGACTCGAGCTCCTACAATGAGCAGTTCTTC.

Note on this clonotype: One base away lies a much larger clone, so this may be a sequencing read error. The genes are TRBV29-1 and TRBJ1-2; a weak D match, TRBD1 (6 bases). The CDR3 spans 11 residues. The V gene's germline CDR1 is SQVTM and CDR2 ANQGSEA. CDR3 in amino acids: CSDSDSYGHTF. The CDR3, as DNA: TGCAGCGACTCGGACAGCTATGGCCACACCTTC.

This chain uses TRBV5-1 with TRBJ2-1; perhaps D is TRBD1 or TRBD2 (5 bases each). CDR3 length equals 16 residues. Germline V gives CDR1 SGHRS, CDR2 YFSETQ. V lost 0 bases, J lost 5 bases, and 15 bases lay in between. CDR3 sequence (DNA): TGCGCCAGCAGCTTGGCCGGGACCCCACCCGACAATGAGCAGTTCTTC. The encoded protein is CASSLAGTPPDNEQFF.

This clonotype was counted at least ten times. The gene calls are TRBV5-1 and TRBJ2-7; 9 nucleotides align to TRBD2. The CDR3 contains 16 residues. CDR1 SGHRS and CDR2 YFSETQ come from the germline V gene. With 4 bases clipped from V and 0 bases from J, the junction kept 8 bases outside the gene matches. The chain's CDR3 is CASSMGTSQSSYEQYF. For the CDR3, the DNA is TGCGCCAGCAGCATGGGGACTAGCCAAAGCTCCTACGAGCAGTACTTC.

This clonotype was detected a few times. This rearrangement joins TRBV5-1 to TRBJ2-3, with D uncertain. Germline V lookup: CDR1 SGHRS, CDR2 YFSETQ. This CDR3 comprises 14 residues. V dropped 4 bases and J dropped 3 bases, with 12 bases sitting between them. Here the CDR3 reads CASSRLGLTDTQYF. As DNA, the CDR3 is TGCGCCAGCAGCCGTTTGGGGTTGACAGATACGCAGTATTTT. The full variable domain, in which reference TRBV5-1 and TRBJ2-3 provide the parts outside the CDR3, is KAGVTQTPRYLIKTRGQQVTLSCSPISGHRSVSWYQQTPGQGLQFLFEYFSETQRNKGNFPGRFSGRQFSNSRSEMNVSTLELGDSALYLCASSRLGLTDTQYFGPGTRLTVL.

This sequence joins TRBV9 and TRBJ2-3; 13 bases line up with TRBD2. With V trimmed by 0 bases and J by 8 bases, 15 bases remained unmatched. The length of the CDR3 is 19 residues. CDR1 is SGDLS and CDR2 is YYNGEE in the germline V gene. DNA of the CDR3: TGTGCCAGCAGCGTAGTCGAGACAGAATCCGGGACTAGCGGGACTACGCAGTATTTT. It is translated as CASSVVETESGTSGTTQYF.

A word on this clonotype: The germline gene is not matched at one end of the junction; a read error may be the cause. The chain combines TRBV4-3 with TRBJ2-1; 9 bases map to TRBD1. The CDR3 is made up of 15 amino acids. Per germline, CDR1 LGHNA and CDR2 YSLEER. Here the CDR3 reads CVSSQGTGSFHEQFF. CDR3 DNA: TGCGTCAGCAGCCAAGGGACAGGGAGTTTCCATGAGCAGTTCTTC.

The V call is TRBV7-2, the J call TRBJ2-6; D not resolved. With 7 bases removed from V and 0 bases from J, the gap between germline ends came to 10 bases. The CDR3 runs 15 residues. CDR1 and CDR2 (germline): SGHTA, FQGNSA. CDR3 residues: CASTRKLSGANVLTF. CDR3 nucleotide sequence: TGTGCCAGCACAAGGAAGCTCTCTGGGGCCAACGTCCTGACTTTC. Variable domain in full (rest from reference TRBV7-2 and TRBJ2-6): GAGVSQSPSNKVTEKGKDVELRCDPISGHTALYWYRQSLGQGLEFLIYFQGNSAPDKSGLPSDRFSAERTGGSVSTLTIQRTQQEDSAVYLCASTRKLSGANVLTFGAGSRLTVL.

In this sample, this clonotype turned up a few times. In DNA, the CDR3 is TGTGCCAGCAGCAACGAGTCCGGGACAGGCCCCTACAATGAGCAGTTCTTC. This encodes CASSNESGTGPYNEQFF. The chain couples TRBV21-1 to TRBJ2-1; the table's D call, TRBD1, has no DNA check behind it. TRBV21-1 is noted as a pseudogene. This CDR3 is built from 17 residues.

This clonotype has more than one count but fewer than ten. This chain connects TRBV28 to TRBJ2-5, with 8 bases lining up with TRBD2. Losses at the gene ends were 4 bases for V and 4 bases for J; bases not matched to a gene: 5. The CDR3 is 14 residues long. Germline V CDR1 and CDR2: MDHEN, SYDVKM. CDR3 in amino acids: CASSSVAGTETQYF. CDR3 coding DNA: TGTGCCAGCAGTTCGGTAGCGGGAACAGAGACCCAGTACTTC.